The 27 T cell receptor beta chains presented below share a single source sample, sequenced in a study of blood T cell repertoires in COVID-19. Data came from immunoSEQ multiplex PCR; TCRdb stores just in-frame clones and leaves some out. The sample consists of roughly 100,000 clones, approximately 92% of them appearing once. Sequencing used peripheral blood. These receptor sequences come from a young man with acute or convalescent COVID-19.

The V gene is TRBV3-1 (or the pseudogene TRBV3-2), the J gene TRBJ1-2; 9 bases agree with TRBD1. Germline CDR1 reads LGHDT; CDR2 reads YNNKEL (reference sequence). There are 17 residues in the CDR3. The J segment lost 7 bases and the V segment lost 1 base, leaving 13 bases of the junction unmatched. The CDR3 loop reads CASSQATGGGLSRGYTF. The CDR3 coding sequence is TGTGCCAGCAGCCAAGCCACAGGGGGCGGTTTATCCCGTGGCTACACCTTC.

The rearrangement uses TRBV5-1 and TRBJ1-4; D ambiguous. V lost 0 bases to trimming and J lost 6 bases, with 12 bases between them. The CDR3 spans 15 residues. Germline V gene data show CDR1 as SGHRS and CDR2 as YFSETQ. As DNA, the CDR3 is TGCGCCAGCAGCTTGGGTGTGGGCGATTATGAAAAACTGTTTTTT. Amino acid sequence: CASSLGVGDYEKLFF.

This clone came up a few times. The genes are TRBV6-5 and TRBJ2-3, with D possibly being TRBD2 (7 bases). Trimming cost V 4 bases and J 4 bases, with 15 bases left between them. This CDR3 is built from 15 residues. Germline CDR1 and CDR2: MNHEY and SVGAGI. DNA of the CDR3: TGTGCCAGCAGTTTTACGACGGGGGGCGCAGATACGCAGTATTTT. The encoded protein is CASSFTTGGADTQYF.

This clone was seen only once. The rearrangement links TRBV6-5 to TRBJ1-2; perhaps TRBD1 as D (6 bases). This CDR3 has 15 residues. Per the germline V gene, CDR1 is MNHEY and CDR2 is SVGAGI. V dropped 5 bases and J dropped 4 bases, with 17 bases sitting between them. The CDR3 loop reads CASSPAGELIYGYTF. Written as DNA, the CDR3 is TGTGCCAGCAGTCCCGCAGGGGAGCTAATCTATGGCTACACCTTC.

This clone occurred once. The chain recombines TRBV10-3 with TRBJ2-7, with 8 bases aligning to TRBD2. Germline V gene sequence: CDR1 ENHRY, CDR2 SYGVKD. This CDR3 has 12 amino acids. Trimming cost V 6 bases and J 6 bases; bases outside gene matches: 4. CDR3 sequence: CAISLAGGEQYF. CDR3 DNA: TGTGCCATCAGCCTCGCGGGGGGCGAGCAGTACTTC.

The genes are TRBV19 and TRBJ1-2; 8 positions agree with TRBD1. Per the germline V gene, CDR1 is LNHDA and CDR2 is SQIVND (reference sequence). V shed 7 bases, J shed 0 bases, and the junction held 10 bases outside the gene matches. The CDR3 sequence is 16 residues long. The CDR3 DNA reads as TGTGCCAGTACCGACGGGACAGGAGAAGCTAACTATGGCTACACCTTC. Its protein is CASTDGTGEANYGYTF.

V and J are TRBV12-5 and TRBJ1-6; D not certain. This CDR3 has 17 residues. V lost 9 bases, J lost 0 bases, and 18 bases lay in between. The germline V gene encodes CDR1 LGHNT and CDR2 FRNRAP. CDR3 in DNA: TGTGCTAGAGAGGCAGTCGCAGGACTCTCCTATAATTCACCCCTCCACTTT. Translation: CAREAVAGLSYNSPLHF.

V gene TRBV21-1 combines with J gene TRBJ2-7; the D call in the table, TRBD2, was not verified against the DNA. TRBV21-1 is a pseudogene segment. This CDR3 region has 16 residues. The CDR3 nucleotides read TGTGCCAGCAGCTCCACCTCGGGCGGGGAGGTCTACGAGCAGTACTTC. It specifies CASSSTSGGEVYEQYF.

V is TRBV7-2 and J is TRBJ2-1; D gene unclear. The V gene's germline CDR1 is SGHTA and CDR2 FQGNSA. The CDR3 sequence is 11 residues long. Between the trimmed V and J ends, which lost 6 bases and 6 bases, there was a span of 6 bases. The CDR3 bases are TGTGCCAGCAGGTCCCGCAATGAGCAGTTCTTC. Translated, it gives CASRSRNEQFF.

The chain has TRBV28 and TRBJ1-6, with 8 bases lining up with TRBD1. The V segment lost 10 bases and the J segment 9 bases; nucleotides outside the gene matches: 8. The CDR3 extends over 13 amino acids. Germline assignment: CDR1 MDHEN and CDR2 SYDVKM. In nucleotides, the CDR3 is TGTGCCACCCTGGACAGGGTAGGTTCACCCCTCCACTTT. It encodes CATLDRVGSPLHF.

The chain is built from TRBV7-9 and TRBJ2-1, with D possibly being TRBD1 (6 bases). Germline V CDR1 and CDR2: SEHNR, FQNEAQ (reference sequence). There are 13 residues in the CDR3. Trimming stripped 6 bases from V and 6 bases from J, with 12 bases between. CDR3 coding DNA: TGTGCCAGCAGACCGACAGGATCCAATGAGCAGTTCTTC. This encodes CASRPTGSNEQFF.

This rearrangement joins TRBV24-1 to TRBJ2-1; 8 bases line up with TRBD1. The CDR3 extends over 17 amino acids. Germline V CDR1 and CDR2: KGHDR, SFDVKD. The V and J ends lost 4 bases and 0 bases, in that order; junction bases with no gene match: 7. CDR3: CATSEAGGQRSYNEQFF. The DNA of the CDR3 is TGTGCCACCAGTGAAGCAGGGGGCCAGCGCTCCTACAATGAGCAGTTCTTC.

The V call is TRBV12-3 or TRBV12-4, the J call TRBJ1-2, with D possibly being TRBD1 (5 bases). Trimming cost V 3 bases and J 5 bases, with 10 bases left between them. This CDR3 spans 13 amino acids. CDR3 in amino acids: CASSLRGTYGYTF. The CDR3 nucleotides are TGTGCCAGCAGTTTGCGTGGGACTTATGGCTACACCTTC.

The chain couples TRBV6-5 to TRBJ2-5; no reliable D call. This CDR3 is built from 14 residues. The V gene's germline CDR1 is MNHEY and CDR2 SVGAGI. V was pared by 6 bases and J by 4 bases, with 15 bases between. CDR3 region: CASRSLRIGETQYF. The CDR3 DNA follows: TGTGCCAGCAGATCACTGAGGATAGGAGAGACCCAGTACTTC.

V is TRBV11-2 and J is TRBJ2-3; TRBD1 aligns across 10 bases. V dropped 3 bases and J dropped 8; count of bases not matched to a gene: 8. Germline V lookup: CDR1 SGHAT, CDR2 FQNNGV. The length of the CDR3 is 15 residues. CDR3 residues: CASSFQTGGASTQYF. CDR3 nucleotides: TGTGCCAGCAGCTTCCAGACAGGGGGCGCGTCTACGCAGTATTTT.

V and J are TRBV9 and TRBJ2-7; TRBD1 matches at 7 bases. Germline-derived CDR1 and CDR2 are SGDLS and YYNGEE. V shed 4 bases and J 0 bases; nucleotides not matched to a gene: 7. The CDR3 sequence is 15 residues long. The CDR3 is CASSPYRDSSYEQYF. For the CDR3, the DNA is TGTGCCAGCAGCCCGTATCGGGACAGCTCCTACGAGCAGTACTTC.

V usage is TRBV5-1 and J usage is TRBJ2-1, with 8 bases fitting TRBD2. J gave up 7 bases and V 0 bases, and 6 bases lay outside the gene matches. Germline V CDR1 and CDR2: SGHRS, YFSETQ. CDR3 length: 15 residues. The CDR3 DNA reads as TGCGCCAGCAGCTTGGGCGCGGGAGGACTTAATGAGCAGTTCTTC. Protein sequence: CASSLGAGGLNEQFF.

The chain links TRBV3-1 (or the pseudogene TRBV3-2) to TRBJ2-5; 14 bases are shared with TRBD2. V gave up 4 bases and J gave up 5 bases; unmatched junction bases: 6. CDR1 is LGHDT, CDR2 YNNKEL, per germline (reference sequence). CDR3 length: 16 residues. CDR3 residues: CASSPGTSGSLETQYF. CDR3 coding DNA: TGTGCCAGCAGCCCAGGGACTAGCGGGAGTCTGGAGACCCAGTACTTC.

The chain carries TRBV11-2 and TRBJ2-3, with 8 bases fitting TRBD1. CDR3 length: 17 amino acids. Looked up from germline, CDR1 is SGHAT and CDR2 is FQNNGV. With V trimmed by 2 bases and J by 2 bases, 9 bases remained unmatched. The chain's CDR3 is CASSLQGATLSTDTQYF. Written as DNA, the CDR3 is TGTGCCAGCAGCTTACAGGGGGCGACTTTATCCACAGATACGCAGTATTTT.

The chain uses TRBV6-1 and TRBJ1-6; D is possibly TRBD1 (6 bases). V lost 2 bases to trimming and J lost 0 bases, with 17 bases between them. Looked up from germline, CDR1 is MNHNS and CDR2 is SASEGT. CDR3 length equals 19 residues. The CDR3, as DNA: TGTGCCAGCAGTGAAACAACCGGGACAAAAAGCTCCTATAATTCACCCCTCCACTTT. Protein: CASSETTGTKSSYNSPLHF.

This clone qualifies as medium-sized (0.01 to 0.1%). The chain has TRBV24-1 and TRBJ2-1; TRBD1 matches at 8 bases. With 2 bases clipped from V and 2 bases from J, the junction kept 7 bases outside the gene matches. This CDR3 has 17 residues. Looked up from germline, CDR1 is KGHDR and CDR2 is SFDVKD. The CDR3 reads CATSDSPDRAPYNEQFF. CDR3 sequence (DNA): TGTGCCACCAGTGATTCCCCGGACAGGGCGCCCTACAATGAGCAGTTCTTC.

The CDR3 region is CTSSQGRLAGEPCEQFF. CDR3 bases: TGCACCAGCAGCCAAGGCCGACTAGCGGGCGAACCATGTGAGCAGTTCTTC. J is TRBJ2-1 and V is TRBV1; no check of the table's D call, TRBD2, against the DNA was made. TRBV1 is tagged as a pseudogene. The length of the CDR3 is 17 residues.

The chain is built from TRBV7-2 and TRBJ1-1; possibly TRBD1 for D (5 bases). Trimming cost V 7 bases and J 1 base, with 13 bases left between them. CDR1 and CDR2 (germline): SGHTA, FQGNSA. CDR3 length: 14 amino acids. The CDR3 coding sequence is TGTGCCAGCACTCCCAGGGCAGGGAACACTGAAGCTTTCTTT. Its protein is CASTPRAGNTEAFF.

The CDR3 DNA reads as TGTGCCAGCAGCTTAGACAGGGCTACCTACGAGCAGTACTTC. Translation gives CASSLDRATYEQYF. The rearrangement uses TRBV7-9 and TRBJ2-7; tentatively, D is TRBD1 (6 bases). This CDR3 contains 14 residues. The ends were cut back, 1 base at V and 2 bases at J, with 9 bases in the middle. Germline V gene data show CDR1 as SEHNR and CDR2 as FQNEAQ (reference sequence).

The CDR3 nucleotides are TGTGCCAGTAGTATAGTTGCGCTGAACTATGGCTACACCTTC. This encodes CASSIVALNYGYTF. The chain couples TRBV19 to TRBJ1-2; D gene ambiguous. From germline, CDR1 is LNHDA and CDR2 SQIVND (reference sequence). Trimming stripped 1 base from V and 2 bases from J, with 8 bases between. The CDR3 is 14 residues long.

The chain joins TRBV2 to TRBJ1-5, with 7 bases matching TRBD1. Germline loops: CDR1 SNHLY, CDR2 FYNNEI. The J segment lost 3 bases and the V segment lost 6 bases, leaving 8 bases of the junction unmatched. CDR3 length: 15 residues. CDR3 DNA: TGTGCCAGCAGGGAGCCGGGACAGCCCAATCAGCCCCAGCATTTT. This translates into CASREPGQPNQPQHF.

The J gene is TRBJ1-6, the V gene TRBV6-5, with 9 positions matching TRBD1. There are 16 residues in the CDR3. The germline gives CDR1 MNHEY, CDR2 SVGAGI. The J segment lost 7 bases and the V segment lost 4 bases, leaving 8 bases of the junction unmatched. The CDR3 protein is CASSSPGQGTNSPLHF. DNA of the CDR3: TGTGCCAGCAGTTCCCCGGGACAGGGAACCAATTCACCCCTCCACTTT.